This record covers a single T cell receptor (beta chain). This CDR3 region has 14 residues. The V gene lost 4 bases and the J gene lost 5 bases, with 14 bases spanning the gap. Germline lookup yields CDR1 SGHTA and CDR2 FQGNSA. This specimen belongs to a study of blood T cell repertoires in COVID-19. This table comes from immunoSEQ multiplex PCR, and its TCRdb copy is limited to in-frame clones, with some not included. In the table there are about 260,000 clones, around nine tenths of which are singletons. The chain is built from TRBV7-2 and TRBJ2-5; D is perhaps TRBD2 (6 bases). The material sequenced was peripheral blood. The clonotype originates from a man aged 35 to 55 who had recovered from COVID-19. CDR3 in DNA: TGTGCCAGCAGCTCGCAGTTCGGAGGGGAGACCCAGTACTTC. Its protein is CASSSQFGGETQYF.